The following is a T cell receptor beta chain sequence with its context. Its antigen is not identified. Unmatched junction bases numbered 9, after V lost 5 bases and J lost 5 bases. Germline V gene data show CDR1 as DFQATT and CDR2 as SNEGSKA (reference sequence). The CDR3 is 14 residues long. This sample stems from a study of human T cells and chemical hapten exposure. Study-level results: DPC sensitization left the count of TCRs above 1 in 1000 unchanged.

Stated time point: pre-sensitization, week 0. Regarding treatment: therapeutic diphenylcyclopropenone sensitization with weekly scalp DPC. Sample donors consisted of patients with alopecia, aged 18 to 70 years, who were suitable for DPC. The study used a library that attached unique molecular identifiers to individual cDNA molecules. TCRdb reprocessed the RACE reads via MiXCR and lists one record per CDR3 protein. In the table there are under 300,000 distinct CDR3 sequences, over 8% of which are singletons. The clonotype comes from a woman between 40 and 50 years old with alopecia areata. Some clones in this sample may be carry-over from other donors' samples. The source was whole blood, collected in connection with sensitization to the hapten diphenylcyclopropenone (DPC). The chain has TRBV20-1 and TRBJ1-5, with TRBD1 matching over 7 bases. CDR3 nucleotides: TGCAGTGCTGGCGACAGGGTTACGGATCAGCCCCAGCATTTT. It encodes CSAGDRVTDQPQHF.